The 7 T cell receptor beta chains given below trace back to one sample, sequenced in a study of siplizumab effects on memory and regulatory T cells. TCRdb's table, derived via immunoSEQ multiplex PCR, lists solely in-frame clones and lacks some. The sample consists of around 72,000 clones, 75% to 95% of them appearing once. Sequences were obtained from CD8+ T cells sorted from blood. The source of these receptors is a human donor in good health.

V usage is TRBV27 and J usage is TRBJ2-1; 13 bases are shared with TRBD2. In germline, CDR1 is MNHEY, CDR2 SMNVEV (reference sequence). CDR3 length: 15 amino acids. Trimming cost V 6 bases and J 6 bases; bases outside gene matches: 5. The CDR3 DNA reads TGTGCCAGCAGCTCGGGACTAGCGGGGCTCAATGAGCAGTTCTTC. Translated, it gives CASSSGLAGLNEQFF.

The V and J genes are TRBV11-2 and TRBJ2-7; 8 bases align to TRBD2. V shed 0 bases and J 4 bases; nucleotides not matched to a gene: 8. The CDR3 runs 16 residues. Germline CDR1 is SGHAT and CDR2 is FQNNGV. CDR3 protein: CASSLDLGIAGYEQYF. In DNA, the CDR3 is TGTGCCAGCAGCTTAGATTTAGGAATAGCGGGGTACGAGCAGTACTTC.

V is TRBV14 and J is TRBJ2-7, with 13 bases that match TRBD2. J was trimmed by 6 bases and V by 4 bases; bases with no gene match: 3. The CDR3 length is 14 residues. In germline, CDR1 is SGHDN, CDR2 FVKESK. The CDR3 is CASSPGLAGSEQYF. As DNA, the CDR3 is TGTGCCAGCAGCCCGGGACTAGCGGGGAGCGAGCAGTACTTC.

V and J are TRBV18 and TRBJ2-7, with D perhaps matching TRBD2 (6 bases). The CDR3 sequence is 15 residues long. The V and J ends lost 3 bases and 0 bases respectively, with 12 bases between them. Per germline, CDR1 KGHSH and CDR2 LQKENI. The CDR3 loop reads CASSPPGASSYEQYF. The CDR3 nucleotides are TGTGCCAGCTCACCTCCGGGAGCGTCCTCCTACGAGCAGTACTTC. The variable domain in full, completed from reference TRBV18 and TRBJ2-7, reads NAGVMQNPRHLVRRRGQEARLRCSPMKGHSHVYWYRQLPEEGLKFMVYLQKENIIDESGMPKERFSAEFPKEGPSILRIQQVVRGDSAAYFCASSPPGASSYEQYFGPGTRLTVT.

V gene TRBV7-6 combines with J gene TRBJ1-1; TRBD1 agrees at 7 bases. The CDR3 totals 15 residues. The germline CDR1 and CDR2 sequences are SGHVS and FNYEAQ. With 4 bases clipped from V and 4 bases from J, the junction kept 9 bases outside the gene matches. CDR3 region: CASSSGEGAVTEAFF. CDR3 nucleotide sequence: TGTGCCAGCAGCTCCGGTGAGGGGGCGGTCACTGAAGCTTTCTTT.

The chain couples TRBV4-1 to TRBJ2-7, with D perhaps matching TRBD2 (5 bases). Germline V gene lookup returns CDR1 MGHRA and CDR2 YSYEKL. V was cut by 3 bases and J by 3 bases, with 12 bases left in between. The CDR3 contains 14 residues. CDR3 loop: CASSQNSAGYEQYF. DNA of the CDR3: TGCGCCAGCAGCCAGAATAGCGCGGGCTACGAGCAGTACTTC.

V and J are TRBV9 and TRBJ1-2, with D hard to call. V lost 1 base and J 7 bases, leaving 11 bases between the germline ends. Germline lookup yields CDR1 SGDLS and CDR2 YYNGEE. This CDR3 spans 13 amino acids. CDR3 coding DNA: TGTGCCAGCAGCGTAAATAGAGATCGTGGCTACACCTTC. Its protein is CASSVNRDRGYTF.